Listed here are 30 T cell receptor beta chains from one sample, sequenced in a study of blood T cell repertoires in COVID-19. Using immunoSEQ multiplex PCR, the repertoire was profiled, and TCRdb retains in-frame clones only, with some absent. The data hold over 95,000 clones, with roughly 84% observed a single time. Sequencing used peripheral blood. The receptors were gathered from a woman aged 40-49 years with acute or convalescent COVID-19.

The chain couples TRBV3-1 (or the pseudogene TRBV3-2) to TRBJ2-3; TRBD2 agrees at 11 bases. CDR1 and CDR2 (germline): LGHDT, YNNKEL (reference sequence). This CDR3 spans 17 amino acids. Trimming cost V 4 bases and J 2 bases; bases outside gene matches: 8. The CDR3 region has the DNA TGTGCCAGCAGCCGAATGCCGGGACTAGCGGCCACAGATACGCAGTATTTT. Its translation: CASSRMPGLAATDTQYF.

This sequence joins TRBV18 and TRBJ1-6; D not resolved. The germline V gene encodes CDR1 KGHSH and CDR2 LQKENI. The CDR3 length is 19 residues. Between the trimmed V and J ends, which lost 2 bases and 0 bases, there was a span of 17 bases. The CDR3 loop is CASSPISWTGSSYNSPLHF. CDR3 nucleotide sequence: TGTGCCAGCTCACCAATTTCATGGACCGGGAGCTCCTATAATTCACCCCTCCACTTT.

This rearrangement joins TRBV6-5 to TRBJ1-1; 7 nucleotides match TRBD1. After removal of 2 bases from V and 2 bases from J, the junction contained 8 bases not matched to a gene. Per the germline V gene, CDR1 is MNHEY and CDR2 is SVGAGI. The CDR3 length is 16 residues. Here the CDR3 reads CASSYGGRGTNTEAFF. DNA for the CDR3: TGTGCCAGCAGTTACGGTGGCAGGGGGACAAACACTGAAGCTTTCTTT.

This clone was detected a few times. The rearrangement links TRBV2 to TRBJ1-6, with D tentatively TRBD1 (5 bases). The V gene lost 10 bases and the J gene lost 7 bases, with 14 bases spanning the gap. Per the germline V gene, CDR1 is SNHLY and CDR2 is FYNNEI. The CDR3 totals 13 residues. The CDR3 nucleotides read TGTGCCACCTCTCCCAGGGCGAATTCACCCCTCCACTTT. This translates into CATSPRANSPLHF.

V usage is TRBV2 and J usage is TRBJ2-5, with 7 bases matching TRBD2. This CDR3 contains 14 residues. Germline V gives CDR1 SNHLY, CDR2 FYNNEI. Trimming at V came to 7 bases and at J to 1 base, leaving 6 bases not matched to a gene. CDR3 in amino acids: CASNGRGTQETQYF. Here the CDR3 DNA reads TGTGCCAGCAACGGGCGGGGGACCCAAGAGACCCAGTACTTC.

The chain uses TRBV7-2 and TRBJ2-5; the D gene is possibly TRBD1 (6 bases). The V end lost 4 bases, the J end lost 1 base, and 10 bases lay between the germline ends. CDR1 is SGHTA and CDR2 is FQGNSA in the germline V gene. The CDR3 extends over 14 amino acids. CDR3 protein: CASSSGQFQETQYF. CDR3 coding DNA: TGTGCCAGCAGCTCCGGACAGTTCCAAGAGACCCAGTACTTC.

This clone was counted between two and nine times. The V call is TRBV7-2, the J call TRBJ2-7; weak D call: TRBD1 (5 bases). The germline V and J ends were trimmed by 6 bases and 0 bases, with 21 bases remaining between them. Looked up from germline, CDR1 is SGHTA and CDR2 is FQGNSA. The CDR3 consists of 17 residues. The CDR3 region is CASSRTGGQFYSYEQYF. The CDR3 region has the DNA TGTGCCAGCAGTCGTACAGGTGGGCAATTTTACTCCTACGAGCAGTACTTC.

J is TRBJ2-2 and V is TRBV10-1, with 8 bases matching TRBD1. J lost 8 bases, V lost 7 bases, and 6 bases had no gene match. The CDR3 covers 13 residues. Germline assignment: CDR1 WNHNN and CDR2 SYGVQD (reference sequence). CDR3: CASMAGGAGELFF. In DNA form, the CDR3 reads TGCGCCAGCATGGCAGGGGGCGCGGGGGAGCTGTTTTTT.

This chain uses TRBV11-2 with TRBJ2-3, with unresolved D. The CDR3 extends over 15 amino acids. The V end lost 2 bases, the J end lost 0 bases, and 9 bases lay between the germline ends. The germline gives CDR1 SGHAT, CDR2 FQNNGV. CDR3 bases: TGTGCCAGCAGCTTAAGTATAACTAGCACAGATACGCAGTATTTT. It translates to CASSLSITSTDTQYF.

The rearrangement links TRBV2 to TRBJ1-2; no clear D. V gave up 3 bases and J gave up 2 bases, with 10 bases separating them. CDR3 length equals 14 residues. Germline lookup yields CDR1 SNHLY and CDR2 FYNNEI. CDR3 nucleotides: TGTGCCAGCAGTGACCTAACAGTCAACTATGGCTACACCTTC. Protein: CASSDLTVNYGYTF. Complete variable domain (other parts from reference TRBV2 and TRBJ1-2): EPEVTQTPSHQVTQMGQEVILRCVPISNHLYFYWYRQILGQKVEFLVSFYNNEISEKSEIFDDQFSVERPDGSNFTLKIRSTKLEDSAMYFCASSDLTVNYGYTFGSGTRLTVV.

This chain joins TRBV9 and TRBJ1-1, with 7 bases lining up with TRBD1. Losses at the gene ends were 2 bases for V and 0 bases for J; bases not matched to a gene: 4. Germline V gene lookup returns CDR1 SGDLS and CDR2 YYNGEE. The CDR3 spans 15 residues. CDR3 region: CASSVTGDVNTEAFF. The DNA of the CDR3 is TGTGCCAGCAGCGTTACAGGGGACGTGAACACTGAAGCTTTCTTT.

The chain joins TRBV2 to TRBJ2-3, with 9 bases identical to TRBD2. The CDR3 totals 16 residues. J gave up 2 bases and V 8 bases, and 11 bases lay outside the gene matches. The germline V gene has CDR1 SNHLY and CDR2 FYNNEI. The CDR3 DNA sequence: TGTGCCAGCGGAGTGGGCCTAGCGGGAACCACAGATACGCAGTATTTT. Translating gives CASGVGLAGTTDTQYF.

This chain links TRBV4-1 with TRBJ2-2; 9 bases are shared with TRBD1. The CDR3 totals 16 residues. Per the germline V gene, CDR1 is MGHRA and CDR2 is YSYEKL. With V trimmed by 0 bases and J by 3 bases, 2 bases remained unmatched. CDR3 coding DNA: TGCGCCAGCAGCCAAGATGGACAGGGGTACACCGGGGAGCTGTTTTTT. Translation: CASSQDGQGYTGELFF.

The J gene is TRBJ2-1, the V gene TRBV6-1, with 9 bases fitting TRBD1. V lost 2 bases and J lost 6; bases outside the gene matches: 5. In germline, CDR1 is MNHNS, CDR2 SASEGT. The length of the CDR3 is 15 residues. The CDR3 is CASSEPGQGSNEQFF. The DNA for the CDR3 is TGTGCCAGCAGTGAACCGGGACAGGGTAGCAATGAGCAGTTCTTC.

Points on this clone: A read error may produce the germline difference seen at one junction end. The rearrangement joins TRBV28 to TRBJ2-7; D may be TRBD2 (6 bases). The germline gives CDR1 MDHEN, CDR2 SYDVKM. The CDR3 length is 13 residues. The CDR3 region is CASSLAGSYEQYF. In DNA form, the CDR3 reads TGTGCCAGCAGTTTAGCGGGATCCTACGAACAGTACTTC.

V gene TRBV2 combines with J gene TRBJ1-4; no clear D. Looked up from germline, CDR1 is SNHLY and CDR2 is FYNNEI. The CDR3 sequence is 14 residues long. Trimming stripped 5 bases from V and 5 bases from J, with 12 bases between. In DNA form, the CDR3 reads TGTGCCAGCAGTCGGGAGAACTCCAATGAAAAACTGTTTTTT. Its protein is CASSRENSNEKLFF.

The chain combines TRBV10-3 with TRBJ1-2; a possible D gene is TRBD1 (5 bases). The germline V and J ends were trimmed by 6 bases and 8 bases, with 22 bases remaining between them. CDR3 length equals 15 residues. Germline V CDR1 and CDR2: ENHRY, SYGVKD. The CDR3 DNA follows: TGTGCCATCAGAGGCTACCAGGGATCCACTGGGGGCTACACCTTC. It specifies CAIRGYQGSTGGYTF.

The CDR3 sequence: CASSAVGQGRNSPLHF. CDR3 DNA: TGTGCCAGCAGTGCCGTCGGACAGGGGCGTAATTCACCCCTCCACTTT. The chain combines TRBV25-1 with TRBJ1-6; TRBD1 matches at 9 bases. CDR1 and CDR2 from the germline V gene are MGHDK and SYGVNS. This CDR3 spans 16 amino acids. V lost 4 bases to trimming and J lost 6 bases; unmatched junction nucleotides: 7.

The chain employs TRBV2 and TRBJ2-6; D is unclear. This CDR3 comprises 16 residues. The V end lost 4 bases, the J end lost 0 bases, and 10 bases lay between the germline ends. Per germline, CDR1 SNHLY and CDR2 FYNNEI. Here the CDR3 DNA reads TGTGCCAGCAGTGCGGAGCACACCTCTGGGGCCAACGTCCTGACTTTC. It translates to CASSAEHTSGANVLTF.

The V gene is TRBV2, the J gene TRBJ2-5; D possibly corresponds to TRBD1 (6 bases). Germline lookup yields CDR1 SNHLY and CDR2 FYNNEI. The CDR3 has 15 amino acids. V was pared by 6 bases and J by 1 base, with 15 bases between. CDR3 protein: CASRPSRTAQETQYF. The DNA of the CDR3 is TGTGCCAGCAGGCCTTCCAGGACAGCCCAAGAGACCCAGTACTTC.

This chain connects TRBV5-1 to TRBJ1-3; TRBD1 might be the D (5 bases). The germline gives CDR1 SGHRS, CDR2 YFSETQ. This CDR3 spans 17 amino acids. The V end lost 3 bases, the J end lost 0 bases, and 16 bases lay between the germline ends. CDR3 sequence reads: CASSSSTAQSSGNTIYF. The CDR3 bases are TGCGCCAGCAGCTCCTCGACAGCCCAGAGCTCTGGAAACACCATATATTTT. The full variable domain, its missing parts supplied by reference TRBV5-1 and TRBJ1-3, is KAGVTQTPRYLIKTRGQQVTLSCSPISGHRSVSWYQQTPGQGLQFLFEYFSETQRNKGNFPGRFSGRQFSNSRSEMNVSTLELGDSALYLCASSSSTAQSSGNTIYFGEGSWLTVV.

The count of this clone is one. V is TRBV5-4 and J is TRBJ1-3, with D possibly TRBD1 on 5 matching bases. Trimming stripped 2 bases from V and 1 base from J, with 7 bases between. The CDR3 runs 14 residues. Germline V gene sequence: CDR1 SGHNT, CDR2 YYREEE (reference sequence). The CDR3 DNA sequence: TGTGCCAGCAGCTTTGACAGATCTGGAAACACCATATATTTT. Translated, it gives CASSFDRSGNTIYF.

Details on this clone: An end of the junction does not agree with germline; a read error may underlie this. The chain uses TRBV5-6 and TRBJ2-1, with D maybe TRBD1 (6 bases). CDR3 length: 15 amino acids. Germline assignment: CDR1 SGHDT and CDR2 YYEEEE. The CDR3 is CASSFMDSPYNEQFF. The CDR3, as DNA: TGCGCCAGCAGCTTCATGGACAGCCCATACAATGAGCAGTTCTTC. The full variable domain, with the rest looked up from reference TRBV5-6 and TRBJ2-1, is DAGVTQSPTHLIKTRGQQVTLRCSPKSGHDTVSWYQQALGQGPQFIFQYYEEEERQRGNFPDRFSGHQFPNYSSELNVNALLLGDSALYLCASSFMDSPYNEQFFGPGTRLTVL.

This clone has more than one count but fewer than ten. This chain uses TRBV27 with TRBJ2-7, with 8 bases aligning to TRBD1. V dropped 5 bases and J dropped 4; count of bases not matched to a gene: 4. The CDR3 runs 13 residues. The germline V gene has CDR1 MNHEY and CDR2 SMNVEV (reference sequence). This chain's CDR3 is CASSRQGAYEQYF. As DNA, the CDR3 is TGTGCCAGCAGTAGGCAGGGGGCTTACGAGCAGTACTTC.

This chain uses TRBV6-1 with TRBJ2-3; D might be TRBD2 (6 bases). CDR3 length: 14 amino acids. Per the germline V gene, CDR1 is MNHNS and CDR2 is SASEGT. V was clipped by 3 bases and J by 6 bases, with 13 bases between them. CDR3 in amino acids: CASSDRDWRDTQYF. The CDR3 bases are TGTGCCAGCAGTGACCGGGACTGGAGGGATACGCAGTATTTT.

This chain uses TRBV7-9 with TRBJ2-7; 7 bases are shared with TRBD1. Trimming took 5 bases from V and 0 from J; bases not matched to a gene: 13. Germline V CDR1 and CDR2: SEHNR, FQNEAQ (reference sequence). The CDR3 consists of 17 residues. This chain's CDR3 is CASSQDRDRWASYEQYF. As DNA, the CDR3 is TGTGCCAGCAGCCAAGACAGGGATCGATGGGCCTCCTACGAGCAGTACTTC.

The chain employs TRBV5-8 and TRBJ2-7, with D uncertain. There are 14 residues in the CDR3. In germline, CDR1 is SGHTS, CDR2 YDEGEE. V dropped 2 bases and J dropped 9 bases, with 18 bases sitting between them. CDR3 amino acids: CASSFAGIYELQYF. DNA for the CDR3: TGTGCCAGCAGCTTTGCAGGAATCTACGAGCTGCAGTACTTC. The whole variable domain, filled in from reference TRBV5-8 and TRBJ2-7, reads EAGVTQSPTHLIKTRGQQATLRCSPISGHTSVYWYQQALGLGLQFLLWYDEGEERNRGNFPPRFSGRQFPNYSSELNVNALELEDSALYLCASSFAGIYELQYFGPGTRLTVT.

The chain is built from TRBV29-1 and TRBJ1-1; 8 bases agree with TRBD1. The germline V gene has CDR1 SQVTM and CDR2 ANQGSEA. The ends lost 8 bases at V and 5 bases at J; junction bases unmatched: 7. CDR3 length equals 12 residues. The CDR3 DNA sequence: TGCAGCACCGACAGGGGAGGGACTGAAGCTTTCTTT. Its translation: CSTDRGGTEAFF.

This chain joins TRBV4-3 and TRBJ1-1; TRBD1 aligns across 8 bases. CDR3 length: 15 amino acids. Germline loops: CDR1 LGHNA, CDR2 YSLEER. Trimming at V came to 3 bases and at J to 3 bases, leaving 6 bases not matched to a gene. In DNA form, the CDR3 reads TGCGCCAGCAGCCACGGACAGGGAGGGGACACTGAAGCTTTCTTT. Protein sequence: CASSHGQGGDTEAFF.

Only a few counts were recorded for this clone. The chain joins TRBV3-1 (or the pseudogene TRBV3-2) to TRBJ2-7; possible D gene TRBD2, 5 bases. The CDR3 is 12 residues long. The germline CDR1 and CDR2 sequences are LGHDT and YNNKEL (reference sequence). The V end lost 1 base, the J end lost 10 bases, and 11 bases lay between the germline ends. CDR3 region: CASSQASAVQYF. The DNA of the CDR3 is TGTGCCAGCAGCCAAGCATCAGCGGTTCAGTACTTC.